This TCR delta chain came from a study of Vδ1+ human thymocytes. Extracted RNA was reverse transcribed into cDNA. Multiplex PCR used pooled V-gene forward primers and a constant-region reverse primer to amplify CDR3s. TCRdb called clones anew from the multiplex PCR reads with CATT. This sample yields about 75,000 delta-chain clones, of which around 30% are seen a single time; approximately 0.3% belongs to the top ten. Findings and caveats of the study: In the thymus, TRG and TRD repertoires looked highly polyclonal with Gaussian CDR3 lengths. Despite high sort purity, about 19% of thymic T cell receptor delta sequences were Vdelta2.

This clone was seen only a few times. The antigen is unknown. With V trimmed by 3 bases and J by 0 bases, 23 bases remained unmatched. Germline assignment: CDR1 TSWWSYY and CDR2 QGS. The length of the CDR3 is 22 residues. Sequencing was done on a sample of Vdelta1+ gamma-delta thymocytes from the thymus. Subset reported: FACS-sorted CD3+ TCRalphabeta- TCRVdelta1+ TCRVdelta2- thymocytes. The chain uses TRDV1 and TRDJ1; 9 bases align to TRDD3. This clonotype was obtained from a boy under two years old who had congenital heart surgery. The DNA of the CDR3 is TGTGCTCTTGGGGATCTCCCAAGGCCTTCCGGATACTGGGGGACTCACACCGATAAACTCATCTTT. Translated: CALGDLPRPSGYWGTHTDKLIF.